This TCR beta chain was documented in a study of blood T cell repertoires in COVID-19. Study context: Sites in the United States, Italy and Spain provided acute and convalescent COVID-19 samples. The analysed material was cDNA or gDNA that came from T cells, B-cell-depleted T cells, or PBMCs.

Germline CDR1 is SNHLY and CDR2 is FYNNEI. The CDR3 spans 10 residues. V shed 7 bases and J shed 8 bases, with 8 bases lying between them. Authors' processing steps: Nucleated cell number was recorded as an estimate derived from reference gene primer amplification. Sequencing was performed with immunoSEQ multiplex PCR; in TCRdb, only in-frame clones are kept and a portion is missing. D and trimming come from the DNA, and the V and J calls and clone size come from that table. The sample has about 120,000 clones, roughly four fifths seen once. The chain carries TRBV2 and TRBJ1-1; D not certain. This TCR was recovered from a human donor in a cohort sampled during active COVID-19. Sequenced: peripheral blood. CDR3 coding DNA: TGTGCCAGCAAGGTGCGGGAAGCTTTCTTT. This encodes CASKVREAFF.